These T cell receptor beta chains were read from a single sample in a study of cytomegalovirus exposure and HLA in healthy donors. Here immunoSEQ multiplex PCR was the method, and the copy in TCRdb shows in-frame clones only, minus some. Found here are 95,000 to 150,000 clones, around 72% of them singletons; the top ten hold approximately 9.6%. Sequenced: PBMCs. The receptors shown here come from a woman aged 50 to 65 in good health and CMV-seropositive. CDR3s include the opening cysteine and the closing phenylalanine or tryptophan. The D gene is left open where the match is weak. Part of the rows lack a size; the others show once, few, many or a class for expanded clones.

clone size: NA
V gene: TRBV6-5
D gene: NA
CDR3 length: 13
J gene: TRBJ2-3
CDR3 protein: CASSPGTPEAQYF
CDR3 DNA: TGTGCCAGCAGTCCCGGGACTCCTGAGGCGCAGTATTTT

clone size: NA
V gene: TRBV4-3
D gene: NA
CDR3 length: 13
J gene: TRBJ2-1
CDR3 protein: CASRRAGHNEQFF
CDR3 DNA: TGCGCCAGCAGGCGTGCTGGGCACAATGAGCAGTTCTTC

clone size: few
V gene: TRBV2
D gene: NA
CDR3 length: 14
J gene: TRBJ2-3
CDR3 protein: CASRPGQLLDTQYF
CDR3 DNA: TGTGCCAGCCGACCCGGACAGTTATTAGATACGCAGTATTTT

clone size: NA
V gene: TRBV15
D gene: TRBD1
CDR3 length: 14
J gene: TRBJ1-2
CDR3 protein: CATSRSTGGYGYTF
CDR3 DNA: TGTGCCACCAGCAGGTCGACAGGGGGCTATGGCTACACCTTC

clone size: NA
V gene: TRBV15
D gene: TRBD1
CDR3 length: 15
J gene: TRBJ2-3
CDR3 protein: CATSRRQGSTDTQYF
CDR3 DNA: TGTGCCACCAGCAGGAGACAGGGTAGCACAGATACGCAGTATTTT

clone size: NA
V gene: TRBV4-3
D gene: TRBD1
CDR3 length: 14
J gene: TRBJ1-3
CDR3 protein: CASSPGTGEYTIYF
CDR3 DNA: TGCGCCAGCAGCCCCGGGACAGGGGAATACACCATATATTTT

clone size: NA
V gene: TRBV7-2
D gene: TRBD2
CDR3 length: 16
J gene: TRBJ2-5
CDR3 protein: CASSLVGGGPQETQYF
CDR3 DNA: TGTGCCAGCAGCTTAGTTGGGGGAGGGCCCCAAGAGACCCAGTACTTC

clone size: NA
V gene: TRBV19
D gene: TRBD2
CDR3 length: 16
J gene: TRBJ2-1
CDR3 protein: CASSIPQSGGANEQFF
CDR3 DNA: TGTGCCAGTAGTATCCCCCAAAGCGGGGGGGCAAATGAGCAGTTCTTC

clone size: NA
V gene: TRBV2
D gene: TRBD1
CDR3 length: 15
J gene: TRBJ1-1
CDR3 protein: CASSEWTGDNTEAFF
CDR3 DNA: TGTGCCAGCAGTGAATGGACAGGGGATAACACTGAAGCTTTCTTT

clone size: NA
V gene: TRBV19
D gene: NA
CDR3 length: 14
J gene: TRBJ1-5
CDR3 protein: CASSTERGNQPQHF
CDR3 DNA: TGTGCCAGTTCGACAGAGCGAGGCAATCAGCCCCAGCATTTT

clone size: once
V gene: TRBV27
D gene: NA
CDR3 length: 15
J gene: TRBJ2-7
CDR3 protein: CASSSTGLPSYEQYF
CDR3 DNA: TGTGCCAGCAGTTCAACAGGTTTACCTTCCTACGAGCAGTACTTC

clone size: NA
V gene: TRBV5-6
D gene: NA
CDR3 length: 13
J gene: TRBJ1-6
CDR3 protein: CASSLGQAGYLHF
CDR3 DNA: TGTGCCAGCAGCTTGGGACAGGCGGGTTACCTCCACTTT

clone size: NA
V gene: TRBV5-1
D gene: TRBD2
CDR3 length: 14
J gene: TRBJ2-7
CDR3 protein: CASSANSGQYEQYF
CDR3 DNA: TGCGCCAGCAGCGCAAATAGCGGGCAATACGAGCAGTACTTC

clone size: NA
V gene: TRBV2
D gene: NA
CDR3 length: 15
J gene: TRBJ2-1
CDR3 protein: CASNRRDSGNNEQFF
CDR3 DNA: TGTGCCAGCAACCGGAGGGACTCGGGGAACAATGAGCAGTTCTTC

clone size: few
V gene: TRBV6-6
D gene: NA
CDR3 length: 14
J gene: TRBJ2-3
CDR3 protein: CASSPGGITDTQYF
CDR3 DNA: TGTGCCAGCAGCCCCGGAGGGATCACAGATACGCAGTATTTT

clone size: NA
V gene: TRBV28
D gene: TRBD1
CDR3 length: 18
J gene: TRBJ1-1
CDR3 protein: CASSLRDRGRGFATEAFF
CDR3 DNA: TGTGCCAGCAGTTTGCGGGACAGGGGGCGGGGGTTCGCAACTGAAGCTTTCTTT

clone size: NA
V gene: TRBV6-1
D gene: TRBD2
CDR3 length: 19
J gene: TRBJ2-3
CDR3 protein: CASSAHRLLAGGGTDTQYF
CDR3 DNA: TGTGCCAGCAGTGCCCACAGGTTGCTAGCGGGGGGGGGCACAGATACGCAGTATTTT

clone size: NA
V gene: TRBV18
D gene: NA
CDR3 length: 14
J gene: TRBJ1-3
CDR3 protein: CASSPEPSGNTIYF
CDR3 DNA: TGTGCCAGCTCACCGGAGCCCTCTGGAAACACCATATATTTT

clone size: NA
V gene: TRBV7-6
D gene: NA
CDR3 length: 15
J gene: TRBJ2-7
CDR3 protein: CARPSGLLTRREQYF
CDR3 DNA: TGTGCCAGACCCTCTGGCCTCCTGACAAGGAGGGAGCAGTACTTC

clone size: NA
V gene: TRBV9
D gene: NA
CDR3 length: 14
J gene: TRBJ2-7
CDR3 protein: CASSVGGHSYEQYF
CDR3 DNA: TGTGCCAGCAGCGTAGGAGGACACTCCTACGAGCAGTACTTC

clone size: NA
V gene: TRBV29-1
D gene: TRBD1
CDR3 length: 13
J gene: TRBJ2-7
CDR3 protein: CSVEEGTGSEQYF
CDR3 DNA: TGCAGCGTTGAAGAGGGGACAGGAAGCGAGCAGTACTTC

clone size: NA
V gene: TRBV6-1
D gene: TRBD1
CDR3 length: 14
J gene: TRBJ1-2
CDR3 protein: CASSEGQGFSGYTF
CDR3 DNA: TGTGCCAGCAGTGAGGGACAGGGGTTTAGTGGCTACACCTTC

clone size: NA
V gene: TRBV19
D gene: NA
CDR3 length: 12
J gene: TRBJ1-2
CDR3 protein: CATHREGSNYTF
CDR3 DNA: TGTGCCACCCACAGGGAGGGGTCGAACTACACCTTC

clone size: NA
V gene: TRBV30
D gene: TRBD1
CDR3 length: 14
J gene: TRBJ1-6
CDR3 protein: CAWIPQGVRSPLHF
CDR3 DNA: TGTGCCTGGATCCCTCAGGGGGTGAGGTCACCCCTCCACTTT

clone size: NA
V gene: TRBV5-4
D gene: NA
CDR3 length: 13
J gene: TRBJ1-1
CDR3 protein: CASSLEQNTEAFF
CDR3 DNA: TGTGCCAGCAGCTTGGAGCAGAACACTGAAGCTTTCTTT

clone size: NA
V gene: TRBV28
D gene: NA
CDR3 length: 15
J gene: TRBJ1-2
CDR3 protein: CASLSRPGRGHGYTF
CDR3 DNA: TGTGCCAGCCTTTCCCGGCCCGGCAGGGGCCATGGCTACACCTTC

clone size: NA
V gene: TRBV13
D gene: TRBD1
CDR3 length: 16
J gene: TRBJ1-1
CDR3 protein: CASSLRQGRGNTEAFF
CDR3 DNA: TGTGCCAGCAGCTTACGACAGGGGCGAGGGAACACTGAAGCTTTCTTT

clone size: NA
V gene: TRBV5-4
D gene: NA
CDR3 length: 14
J gene: TRBJ2-7
CDR3 protein: CASSLASWGDEQYF
CDR3 DNA: TGTGCCAGCAGCTTGGCCTCTTGGGGGGACGAGCAGTACTTC

clone size: NA
V gene: TRBV7-9
D gene: NA
CDR3 length: 15
J gene: TRBJ1-2
CDR3 protein: CASSAGALANYGYTF
CDR3 DNA: TGTGCCAGCAGCGCGGGCGCGCTTGCTAACTATGGCTACACCTTC

clone size: NA
V gene: TRBV6-5
D gene: NA
CDR3 length: 13
J gene: TRBJ1-1
CDR3 protein: CASGRDLNTEAFF
CDR3 DNA: TGTGCCAGTGGGAGGGACCTGAACACTGAAGCTTTCTTT

clone size: NA
V gene: TRBV5-1
D gene: TRBD1
CDR3 length: 15
J gene: TRBJ1-5
CDR3 protein: CASSLSGGTNQPQHF
CDR3 DNA: TGCGCCAGCAGCTTGTCAGGGGGAACCAATCAGCCCCAGCATTTT

clone size: NA
V gene: TRBV13
D gene: NA
CDR3 length: 14
J gene: TRBJ1-2
CDR3 protein: CASSFNRISYGYTF
CDR3 DNA: TGTGCCAGCAGCTTCAACAGGATTTCCTATGGCTACACCTTC

clone size: NA
V gene: TRBV5-4
D gene: TRBD1
CDR3 length: 15
J gene: TRBJ2-5
CDR3 protein: CASSFDRGFSETQYF
CDR3 DNA: TGTGCCAGCAGCTTTGACAGGGGGTTTTCAGAGACCCAGTACTTC

clone size: NA
V gene: TRBV10-3
D gene: NA
CDR3 length: 13
J gene: TRBJ1-3
CDR3 protein: CAISPSSGNTIYF
CDR3 DNA: TGTGCCATCAGCCCGAGCTCTGGAAACACCATATATTTT

clone size: NA
V gene: TRBV25-1
D gene: TRBD2
CDR3 length: 16
J gene: TRBJ2-7
CDR3 protein: CASSETRTSGSGEQYF
CDR3 DNA: TGTGCCAGCAGTGAGACAAGGACTAGCGGGAGCGGCGAGCAGTACTTC

clone size: NA
V gene: TRBV2
D gene: NA
CDR3 length: 12
J gene: TRBJ1-1
CDR3 protein: CAAGRMNTEAFF
CDR3 DNA: TGTGCCGCGGGACGGATGAACACTGAAGCTTTCTTT

clone size: NA
V gene: TRBV5-4
D gene: NA
CDR3 length: 17
J gene: TRBJ1-1
CDR3 protein: CASSLEIGGGKNTEAFF
CDR3 DNA: TGTGCCAGCAGCTTGGAGATTGGGGGGGGGAAGAACACTGAAGCTTTCTTT

clone size: NA
V gene: TRBV4-3
D gene: TRBD1
CDR3 length: 16
J gene: TRBJ1-1
CDR3 protein: CASSQSGRGMNTEAFF
CDR3 DNA: TGCGCCAGCAGCCAGTCGGGCAGGGGGATGAACACTGAAGCTTTCTTT

clone size: NA
V gene: TRBV30
D gene: NA
CDR3 length: 10
J gene: TRBJ1-1
CDR3 protein: CAWIQGSAFF
CDR3 DNA: TGTGCCTGGATCCAGGGGTCAGCTTTCTTT

clone size: NA
V gene: TRBV28
D gene: NA
CDR3 length: 16
J gene: TRBJ1-1
CDR3 protein: CASSPPEPTMNTEAFF
CDR3 DNA: TGTGCCAGCAGTCCCCCCGAGCCCACCATGAACACTGAAGCTTTCTTT

clone size: NA
V gene: TRBV6-5
D gene: NA
CDR3 length: 16
J gene: TRBJ1-5
CDR3 protein: CASSYSSRQGNQPQHF
CDR3 DNA: TGTGCCAGCAGTTACTCGAGTAGGCAGGGCAATCAGCCCCAGCATTTT

clone size: NA
V gene: TRBV7-2
D gene: NA
CDR3 length: 13
J gene: TRBJ2-7
CDR3 protein: CASTQGNSYEQYF
CDR3 DNA: TGTGCCAGCACGCAGGGAAACTCCTACGAGCAGTACTTC

clone size: NA
V gene: TRBV5-4
D gene: NA
CDR3 length: 12
J gene: TRBJ2-3
CDR3 protein: CASSYSTDTQYF
CDR3 DNA: TGTGCCAGCAGCTACTCCACAGATACGCAGTATTTT

clone size: once
V gene: TRBV5-6
D gene: NA
CDR3 length: 12
J gene: TRBJ2-7
CDR3 protein: CASSLPGYEQYF
CDR3 DNA: TGTGCCAGCAGCTTGCCAGGGTACGAGCAGTACTTC

clone size: NA
V gene: TRBV29-1
D gene: TRBD1
CDR3 length: 14
J gene: TRBJ2-7
CDR3 protein: CSVADRQGSYEQYF
CDR3 DNA: TGCAGCGTTGCGGATAGACAGGGGAGCTACGAGCAGTACTTC

clone size: NA
V gene: TRBV7-9
D gene: NA
CDR3 length: 15
J gene: TRBJ1-2
CDR3 protein: CASSLAHGQSYGYTF
CDR3 DNA: TGTGCCAGCAGCTTAGCTCACGGACAGAGCTATGGCTACACCTTC

clone size: once
V gene: TRBV14
D gene: TRBD2
CDR3 length: 15
J gene: TRBJ2-1
CDR3 protein: CASSPLAGAVNEQFF
CDR3 DNA: TGTGCCAGCAGCCCACTAGCGGGGGCCGTCAATGAGCAGTTCTTC

clone size: NA
V gene: TRBV9
D gene: NA
CDR3 length: 14
J gene: TRBJ2-2
CDR3 protein: CASSVPGFSGELFF
CDR3 DNA: TGTGCCAGCAGCGTACCCGGTTTTTCCGGGGAGCTGTTTTTT

clone size: NA
V gene: TRBV15
D gene: NA
CDR3 length: 18
J gene: TRBJ2-6
CDR3 protein: CATSRGGFTSSGANVLTF
CDR3 DNA: TGTGCCACCAGCAGAGGCGGTTTTACAAGCTCTGGGGCCAACGTCCTGACTTTC

clone size: NA
V gene: TRBV7-8
D gene: TRBD2
CDR3 length: 18
J gene: TRBJ2-5
CDR3 protein: CASSLLTILAGVGKTQYF
CDR3 DNA: TGTGCCAGCAGCCTTCTGACTATTCTAGCGGGAGTGGGGAAGACCCAGTACTTC

clone size: NA
V gene: TRBV30
D gene: NA
CDR3 length: 12
J gene: TRBJ2-7
CDR3 protein: CAWSLGGGEQYF
CDR3 DNA: TGTGCCTGGAGTCTCGGGGGTGGCGAGCAGTACTTC

clone size: few
V gene: TRBV10-3
D gene: NA
CDR3 length: 12
J gene: TRBJ1-2
CDR3 protein: CANATRDYGYTF
CDR3 DNA: TGTGCCAACGCGACCAGGGACTATGGCTACACCTTC

clone size: NA
V gene: TRBV7-9
D gene: NA
CDR3 length: 13
J gene: TRBJ1-5
CDR3 protein: CASSLDLNQPQHF
CDR3 DNA: TGTGCCAGCAGCCTCGACTTGAATCAGCCCCAGCATTTT

clone size: NA
V gene: TRBV30
D gene: NA
CDR3 length: 11
J gene: TRBJ2-3
CDR3 protein: CAWSAGDTQYF
CDR3 DNA: TGTGCCTGGAGCGCCGGGGATACGCAGTATTTT

clone size: once
V gene: TRBV7-9
D gene: TRBD1
CDR3 length: 12
J gene: TRBJ1-1
CDR3 protein: CASSLGQGEAFF
CDR3 DNA: TGTGCCAGCAGCCTGGGACAGGGCGAAGCTTTCTTT